This entry features one T cell receptor beta chain sequence. There are a few counts of this clone. Its target antigen remains unknown. No quality values exist for individual bases; no much larger clone is one base distant. To identify antigen-specific CD4+ T cell clonotypes by their expansion, the ViraFEST assay first stimulated PBMC with viral peptide pools and then applied TCR sequencing. After around 11 days of culture, CD4+ T cells were isolated with the EasySep CD4+ T cell isolation kit. The absence of prior SARS-CoV-2 infection in healthy vaccine recipients was confirmed by negative nucleocapsid antibodies before and after vaccination. Some 2 million PBMC per well were cultured in IMDM with 5% human AB serum, 8.5 to 10 IU/ml IL-2 and gentamicin, plus 10 ug/ml peptides. On days 3 and 7, half of the culture medium was replaced with fresh IL-2-containing medium. Unless noted otherwise, every peptide stimulation condition was grown in triplicate wells. Using Ficoll-Paque Plus gradient centrifugation, PBMC were separated from whole blood and then either used fresh or cryopreserved at -140C. The overlapping peptide pools covered the spike proteins of SARS-CoV-2 and of the common cold coronaviruses HCoV-NL63, HCoV-OC43 and HCoV-229E. Genomic DNA was extracted from cultured CD4+ T cells with the QIAamp micro DNA kit.

Library preparation employed the immunoSEQ multiplex PCR assay. DNA from the CD4+ T cells that had been cultured and isolated underwent TCR beta CDR3 sequencing. On the authors' methods: Non-productive TCR sequences were removed, reads were trimmed to the CDR3 region, and CDR3s of at least 7 amino acids were retained. Antigen-specific clonotypes were identified using the MANAFEST web app by comparison of expansion in peptide wells against reference cultures. To be called positive, a clone needed expansion at FDR<0.05 compared with the reference and with all other wells, an odds ratio greater than 5, and a frequency greater than 0.1% in two replicate wells. Cross-reactive clonotypes were defined as significantly expanded in SARS-CoV-2 spike wells and in at least one common cold coronavirus spike condition. Using the stringdist R package, CDR3 similarity was measured by Levenshtein distance, and unrooted trees were constructed with ape in R 3.6.1. In its TCRdb copy, this immuneACCESS table keeps in-frame sequences only and misses some clones. Where compared with another copy, unresolved V genes explain less than half of these, and the others have no known cause. From that table come the V and J calls and clone size; the DNA was used to work out D and trimming. For this sample the table gives 70,000 or so clones, of which 65% to 85% were detected only once. The top ten clones comprise 2.5% to 3% of the sample.

This specimen belongs to a study of vaccination effects on CD4 cells after COVID-19 (dated by TCRdb to 2022 to 2024). With regard to the full study: Each participant got two doses of an mRNA SARS-CoV-2 vaccine, either BNT162b2 or mRNA-1273. The full study included roughly 11 COVID-19 convalescent patients and a few SARS-CoV-2-naive healthy vaccine recipients. In the study, cultures from other donors were sequenced using the Oncomine TCR Beta short-read assay on an Illumina iSeq 100. The study compared SARS-CoV-2 spike-specific CD4+ TCR repertoires before and after mRNA vaccination in COVID-19 convalescent patients and infection-naive vaccine recipients.

Here is what the overall study found, with its caveats: In healthy vaccine recipients, vaccine-induced clones were almost all SARS-CoV-2 mono-reactive, with only 1 of 255 being cross-reactive with common cold coronaviruses. The study was limited by a small number of convalescent patients, and early post-infection timepoints were lacking. Marked clonal contraction was observed in both infection-induced and vaccine-induced clones at late post-vaccination timepoints, consistent with waning T cell responses.

Here V drops 5 bases and J drops 1 base, and the junction holds 5 bases not matched to any gene. CDR1 and CDR2 were assigned from the germline V gene as MNHEY and SVGEGT. Including the terminal cysteine and valine, the CDR3 comprises 14 residues. The entry retains the CDR3 DNA only, 42 bases that are in frame from base 1. The chain is encoded by TRBV6-2 or TRBV6-3 joined to TRBJ2-7; 7 central nucleotides agree with TRBD1. The sequence derives from a human donor who received a COVID-19 vaccine. The sequencing used CD4+ T cells from PBMCs cultured with HCoV-NL63 spike peptides, collected before COVID-19 vaccination. The cell subset or site label, as the study defines it: HCoV-NL63 spike overlapping peptide pool stimulation. The base sequence is TGTGCCAGCAGTGGGGCACAGGGGTCCTACGAGCAGTACGTC. This codes for CASSGAQGSYEQYV.